These 15 T cell receptor beta chains share one sample of origin, sequenced in a study of T cells in Graves' hyperthyroidism and ophthalmopathy. Amplification of TCR beta CDR3 regions was performed using RNA transcripts as template. The HTBI primer set drove a first-round RT-PCR of the TCR CDR3. TCRdb reanalysed the multiplex PCR reads using MiXCR and keeps one entry per CDR3 protein. The data contain around 720,000 distinct CDR3 sequences, 30% to 40% of them singletons. The specimen was blood. All receptors derive from a woman aged 40 to 50 with Graves' hyperthyroidism.

This chain links TRBV29-1 with TRBJ2-3, with D perhaps TRBD1 (5 bases). This CDR3 spans 17 amino acids. Between the trimmed V and J ends, which lost 3 bases and 0 bases, there was a span of 19 bases. Germline V CDR1 and CDR2: SQVTM, ANQGSEA. CDR3 region: CSVDSWQGSSSTDTQYF. The DNA of the CDR3 is TGCAGCGTTGACTCGTGGCAGGGATCATCCAGCACAGATACGCAGTATTTT.

This clonotype has ten or more counts. This chain joins TRBV2 and TRBJ2-2, with D perhaps matching TRBD2 (6 bases). Trimming pared 6 bases from V and 4 bases from J, leaving 12 bases between. Germline V gene lookup returns CDR1 SNHLY and CDR2 FYNNEI. This CDR3 has 14 residues. The CDR3 is CASSLAGLTGELFF. The CDR3 DNA is TGTGCCAGCAGCCTGGCGGGACTCACCGGGGAGCTGTTTTTT. Filled out from reference TRBV2 and TRBJ2-2, the complete variable domain reads EPEVTQTPSHQVTQMGQEVILRCVPISNHLYFYWYRQILGQKVEFLVSFYNNEISEKSEIFDDQFSVERPDGSNFTLKIRSTKLEDSAMYFCASSLAGLTGELFFGEGSRLTVL.

The chain combines TRBV5-1 with TRBJ2-5, with D tentatively TRBD1 or TRBD2 (5 bases each). Deletions cut 5 bases from V and 4 bases from J, with 15 bases between. The CDR3 has 14 amino acids. Germline V CDR1 and CDR2: SGHRS, YFSETQ. The CDR3 bases are TGCGCCAGCAGTTCTGCGGGCCAGGGAGAGACCCAGTACTTC. It encodes CASSSAGQGETQYF. Together with reference TRBV5-1 and TRBJ2-5, the CDR3 gives the full variable domain: KAGVTQTPRYLIKTRGQQVTLSCSPISGHRSVSWYQQTPGQGLQFLFEYFSETQRNKGNFPGRFSGRQFSNSRSEMNVSTLELGDSALYLCASSSAGQGETQYFGPGTRLLVL.

This clonotype was recorded many times. J is TRBJ1-3 and V is TRBV4-3; no clear D gene. The CDR3 loop spans 14 amino acids. Looked up from germline, CDR1 is LGHNA and CDR2 is YSLEER. V shed 0 bases and J shed 0 bases, with 3 bases lying between them. CDR3 protein: CASSQDFSGNTIYF. CDR3 in DNA: TGCGCCAGCAGCCAAGATTTCTCTGGAAACACCATATATTTT.

This clonotype was counted ten times or more. V and J are TRBV7-8 and TRBJ1-2; 8 positions match TRBD1. CDR3 length: 13 amino acids. The V segment lost 5 bases and the J segment 10 bases; nucleotides outside the gene matches: 9. CDR1 and CDR2 from the germline V gene are SGHVS and FQNEAQ. The chain's CDR3 is CASSLYRDRFYTF. As DNA, the CDR3 is TGTGCCAGCAGCCTCTACCGGGACAGGTTCTACACCTTC.

Points on this clonotype: Possible read error: a much larger clone is one base away. The chain joins TRBV7-2 to TRBJ1-6; TRBD1 aligns across 10 bases. V shed 4 bases, J shed 10 bases, and the junction held 10 bases outside the gene matches. Germline CDR1 is SGHTA and CDR2 is FQGNSA. CDR3 size: 16 residues. The CDR3 spells CASSSKRGTGDSPLHF. The CDR3 coding sequence is TGTGCCAGCAGCTCAAAAAGGGGGACAGGGGACTCACCCCTCCACTTT.

As concerns this clonotype: Being one base from a much bigger clone, this may be a read error. The chain couples TRBV5-6 to TRBJ2-5; D is unclear. Germline V gene lookup returns CDR1 SGHDT and CDR2 YYEEEE. Trimming took off 2 bases at V and 5 bases at J, with 16 bases between the two ends. The CDR3 has 15 residues. CDR3 protein: CASSLWTSGEETQYF. CDR3 DNA: TGTGCCAGCAGCTTATGGACCTCCGGAGAGGAGACCCAGTACTTC.

This clonotype has only a few counts. This chain uses TRBV12-3 or TRBV12-4 with TRBJ1-4, with 7 bases matching TRBD1. Germline trimming cut 6 bases from V and 3 bases from J; bases unmatched to any gene: 4. This CDR3 is built from 14 residues. CDR3 sequence: CASSNRGSNEKLFF. As DNA, the CDR3 is TGTGCCAGCAGCAACAGGGGATCTAATGAAAAACTGTTTTTT.

This clonotype was found many times. The chain has TRBV12-3 or TRBV12-4 and TRBJ1-2, with D unclear. This CDR3 is built from 12 residues. The V and J ends lost 6 bases and 5 bases respectively, with 10 bases between them. Here the CDR3 reads CASRLGEYGYTF. CDR3 nucleotide sequence: TGTGCCAGCAGACTAGGAGAATATGGCTACACCTTC.

There are many counts of this clonotype. This chain uses TRBV29-1 with TRBJ2-2; maybe TRBD1 (5 bases). The CDR3 length is 14 residues. Germline lookup yields CDR1 SQVTM and CDR2 ANQGSEA. The ends were cut back, 4 bases at V and 7 bases at J, with 16 bases in the middle. The CDR3: CSVGVQGGIGELFF. In DNA, the CDR3 is TGCAGCGTTGGTGTGCAGGGTGGGATCGGGGAGCTGTTTTTT.

Turning to this clonotype: Here the CDR3 omits its conserved ending phenylalanine or tryptophan, so a read error is the likely source. It is unclear where the CDR3 begins or ends on the DNA, so no DNA is shown, and the CDR3 is as TCRdb lists it. This sequence joins TRBV29-1 and TRBJ2-2; no check of the table's D call, TRBD1, against the DNA was made. The CDR3 totals 13 residues, both ends included. Germline values: CDR1 SQVTM, CDR2 ANQGSEA. This chain's CDR3 is CSGGGQGHRGAVV.

Worth noting for this clonotype: Since a much larger clone is just one base distant, this may be a read error. The V call is TRBV11-2, the J call TRBJ2-7, with 10 bases that match TRBD1. The V gene's germline CDR1 is SGHAT and CDR2 FQNNGV. The CDR3 has 15 residues. DNA of the CDR3: TGTGCCGGCAGAGTTCCGGGACAGGGGATGTACGAGCAGTACTTC. Translated, it gives CAGRVPGQGMYEQYF.

This clonotype was seen a handful of times. J is TRBJ2-7 and V is TRBV20-1; no clear D. The length of the CDR3 is 13 residues. Germline lookup yields CDR1 DFQATT and CDR2 SNEGSKA (reference sequence). Deletions cut 6 bases from V and 3 bases from J, with 15 bases between. CDR3 coding DNA: TGCAGTGCCCCCGAGGCTTCGGGCTACGAGCAGTACTTC. This gives the protein CSAPEASGYEQYF.

This clonotype was picked up a small number of times. J is TRBJ2-7 and V is TRBV20-1; D uncertain. The V end was cut by 5 bases, the J end by 7 bases, with 6 bases between. Germline V CDR1 and CDR2: DFQATT, SNEGSKA (reference sequence). This CDR3 contains 9 residues. The CDR3 DNA follows: TGCAGTGCTCGTGGAGAGCAGTACTTC. Its translation is CSARGEQYF.

This sequence joins TRBV12-3 or TRBV12-4 and TRBJ1-2; D is possibly TRBD1 (5 bases). V shed 1 base and J shed 6 bases, with 18 bases lying between them. The CDR3 spans 16 residues. The CDR3 spells CASSLGGGVVADGYTF. For the CDR3, the DNA is TGTGCCAGCAGTTTAGGGGGGGGGGTTGTCGCGGATGGCTACACCTTC.